Each of the 7 T cell receptor beta chains below was sequenced from the same sample in a study of CD8+ T cells in alopecia areata. Extracted from the samples, RNA was reverse transcribed into cDNA to serve as the sequencing template. The method was immunoSEQ multiplex PCR; TCRdb's version includes in-frame clones alone and lacks a portion of them. The sample includes approximately 150,000 clones, 67% of them seen just once. The sample in question was CD8+ T cells sorted from blood, obtained at week 0. The receptors shown here come from a human donor with alopecia areata.

J is TRBJ1-5 and V is TRBV10-2; the D is unclear. Trimming pared 0 bases from V and 4 bases from J, leaving 7 bases between. Germline V gene data show CDR1 as WSHSY and CDR2 as SAAADI. This CDR3 is built from 14 residues. CDR3 amino acids: CASSESRGNQPQHF. As DNA, the CDR3 is TGCGCCAGCAGTGAGTCGAGAGGTAATCAGCCCCAGCATTTT.

The V and J genes are TRBV27 and TRBJ2-5; D possibly corresponds to TRBD1 (6 bases). This CDR3 has 15 residues. Germline CDR1 reads MNHEY; CDR2 reads SMNVEV (reference sequence). Trimming left V 5 bases short and J 1 base short, with 14 bases between. In DNA, the CDR3 is TGTGCCAGCAGTACCTCAGGGGCCCTCCAAGAGACCCAGTACTTC. Protein sequence: CASSTSGALQETQYF.

The J gene is TRBJ2-1, the V gene TRBV9; 9 positions match TRBD1. The ends lost 3 bases at V and 5 bases at J; junction bases unmatched: 6. The CDR3 is made up of 15 amino acids. Germline V gene sequence: CDR1 SGDLS, CDR2 YYNGEE. CDR3 bases: TGTGCCAGCAGCGGAACGGGACAGGGTAACAATGAGCAGTTCTTC. Amino acid sequence: CASSGTGQGNNEQFF.

The chain combines TRBV30 with TRBJ2-6; D is possibly TRBD1 (5 bases). V was pared by 0 bases and J by 0 bases, with 18 bases between. The germline CDR1 and CDR2 sequences are GTSNPN and SVGIG (reference sequence). The CDR3 has 19 amino acids. The chain's CDR3 is CAWSVPDSYTLSGANVLTF. CDR3 DNA sequence: TGTGCCTGGAGTGTACCTGACAGCTATACCCTCTCTGGGGCCAACGTCCTGACTTTC.

This chain connects TRBV6-5 to TRBJ2-3, with D possibly being TRBD1 (6 bases). Germline V gives CDR1 MNHEY, CDR2 SVGAGI. This CDR3 comprises 11 residues. The germline V and J ends were trimmed by 6 bases and 5 bases, with 6 bases remaining between them. The CDR3 protein is CASSRGDTQYF. The CDR3 DNA is TGTGCCAGCAGCAGGGGAGATACGCAGTATTTT.

The sample holds a few counts of this clone. The chain carries TRBV5-1 and TRBJ1-6, with 7 bases that match TRBD1. V was pared by 3 bases and J by 8 bases, with 11 bases of the junction left unmatched. The germline CDR1 and CDR2 sequences are SGHRS and YFSETQ. There are 16 residues in the CDR3. CDR3 residues: CASSSGGRGLDSPLHF. The CDR3 DNA is TGCGCCAGCAGCTCCGGGGGCAGGGGGTTGGATTCACCCCTCCACTTT.

V usage is TRBV7-9 and J usage is TRBJ1-2; D is ambiguous. Between the trimmed V and J ends, which lost 5 bases and 6 bases, there was a span of 10 bases. Germline V gives CDR1 SEHNR, CDR2 FQNEAQ (reference sequence). CDR3 length: 12 residues. The CDR3 bases are TGTGCCAGCAGCCCCACGACCGATGGCTACACCTTC. This translates into CASSPTTDGYTF.